These T cell receptor beta chains were read from a single sample in a study of blood T cells in healthy people across ages. MiXCR was run by TCRdb on the 5' RACE reads, yielding one entry per CDR3 protein. Of a few hundred thousand distinct CDR3 sequences detected, 27% appear once; the ten largest clones hold about a fifth. The sample taken for sequencing was blood. The receptors stem from a woman aged 70 to 79 in good health. The CDR3 runs from the conserved cysteine through the conserved F or W. D genes are given only for firm matches. Size is omitted from some rows. Given values are once, few, many or a class for expanded clones.

abundance: NA; d_gene: TRBD1; j_gene: TRBJ1-4; v_gene: TRBV20-1; CDR3aa: CSASIGTGGSSGEKLFF; CDR3nt: TGCAGTGCTAGCATCGGGACAGGGGGCTCCTCGGGTGAAAAACTGTTTTTT
abundance: few; d_gene: NA; j_gene: TRBJ2-7; v_gene: TRBV20-1; CDR3aa: CSAKAGTGSYEQYF; CDR3nt: TGCAGTGCCAAGGCCGGGACGGGTTCCTACGAGCAGTACTTC
abundance: few; d_gene: NA; j_gene: TRBJ1-3; v_gene: TRBV4-3; CDR3aa: CASSQESAGNTIYF; CDR3nt: TGCGCCAGCAGCCAAGAGTCAGCTGGAAACACCATATATTTT
abundance: NA; d_gene: TRBD1; j_gene: TRBJ1-5; v_gene: TRBV4-1; CDR3aa: CASSQEIQGFGQPQHF; CDR3nt: TGCGCCAGCAGCCAAGAGATACAGGGGTTCGGTCAGCCCCAGCATTTT
abundance: few; d_gene: NA; j_gene: TRBJ1-4; v_gene: TRBV10-3; CDR3aa: CATKGSELATNEKLFF; CDR3nt: TGTGCCACGAAGGGGTCCGAGCTTGCAACTAATGAAAAACTGTTTTTT
abundance: NA; d_gene: NA; j_gene: TRBJ1-1; v_gene: TRBV7-2; CDR3aa: CASSLEGLRAFF; CDR3nt: TGTGCCAGCAGCTTAGAGGGGTTACGAGCGTTCTTT
abundance: once; d_gene: NA; j_gene: TRBJ2-3; v_gene: TRBV5-5; CDR3aa: CASSPRPGPSTDTQYF; CDR3nt: TGTGCCAGCAGCCCGAGGCCAGGGCCCAGCACAGATACGCAGTATTTT
abundance: NA; d_gene: TRBD2; j_gene: TRBJ2-1; v_gene: TRBV5-5; CDR3aa: CASMSGLAGYNEQFF; CDR3nt: TGTGCCAGCATGTCCGGACTAGCGGGGTACAATGAGCAGTTCTTC
abundance: NA; d_gene: TRBD1; j_gene: TRBJ1-1; v_gene: TRBV29-1; CDR3aa: CSADPRTGMNTEAFF; CDR3nt: TGCAGCGCCGACCCGAGGACAGGCATGAACACTGAAGCTTTCTTT
abundance: few; d_gene: NA; j_gene: TRBJ2-3; v_gene: TRBV28; CDR3aa: CASSLIISDTQYF; CDR3nt: TGTGCCAGCAGTTTAATCATCTCAGATACGCAGTATTTT
abundance: many; d_gene: TRBD1; j_gene: TRBJ1-6; v_gene: TRBV6-2/TRBV6-3; CDR3aa: CASSWDRNSPLHF; CDR3nt: TGTGCCAGCAGTTGGGACAGGAATTCACCCCTCCACTTT
abundance: NA; d_gene: TRBD2; j_gene: TRBJ2-3; v_gene: TRBV12-3/TRBV12-4; CDR3aa: CASNRGVSDTQYF; CDR3nt: TGTGCCAGCAATCGGGGGGTATCAGATACGCAGTATTTT
abundance: NA; d_gene: NA; j_gene: TRBJ2-7; v_gene: TRBV6-2/TRBV6-3; CDR3aa: CASSRLLQVYEQYF; CDR3nt: TGTGCCAGCAGTCGATTGCTACAGGTCTACGAGCAGTACTTC